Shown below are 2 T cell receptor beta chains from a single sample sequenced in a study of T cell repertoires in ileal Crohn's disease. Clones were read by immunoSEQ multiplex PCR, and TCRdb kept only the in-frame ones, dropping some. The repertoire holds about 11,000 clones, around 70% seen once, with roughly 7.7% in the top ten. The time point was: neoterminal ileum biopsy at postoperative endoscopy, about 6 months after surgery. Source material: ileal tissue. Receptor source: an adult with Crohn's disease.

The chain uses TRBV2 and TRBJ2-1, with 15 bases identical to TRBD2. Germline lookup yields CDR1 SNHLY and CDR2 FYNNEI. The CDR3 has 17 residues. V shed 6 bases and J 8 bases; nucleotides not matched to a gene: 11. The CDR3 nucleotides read TGTGCCAGCAGCGCAGGGACTAGCGGGAGGAGGGGACATGAGCAGTTCTTC. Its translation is CASSAGTSGRRGHEQFF.

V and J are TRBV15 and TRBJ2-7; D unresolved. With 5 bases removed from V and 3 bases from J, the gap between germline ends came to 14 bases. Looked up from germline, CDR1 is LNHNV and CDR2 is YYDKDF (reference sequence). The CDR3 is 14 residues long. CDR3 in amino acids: CATSPSGRIYEQYF. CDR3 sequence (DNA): TGTGCCACCAGCCCAAGTGGCAGAATCTACGAGCAGTACTTC.